A single sample is the source of the 20 T cell receptor beta chains below, sequenced in a study of vaccination and CD4 T cells after COVID-19 (dated by TCRdb to 2022 to 2024). The meaning of the sample's treatment or condition label: approximately nine-day PBMC culture with coronavirus spike peptide pools or control peptides (ViraFEST assay). The method was PCR. TCRdb shows the sequencer as Illumina iSeq 100. At the Johns Hopkins FTIC core, DNA from the cultured CD4+ T cells underwent TCR sequencing with the Oncomine TCR Beta short-read assay. In TCRdb, the public reads were trimmed at Q25 with fastp and aligned with MiXCR, with productive beta chains retained. Here each entry gathers all rows of one CDR3 protein and keeps the most common genes and DNA. The table for this sample lists about 5,500 distinct CDR3 sequences; 60% to 80% of them were counted only once. The leading ten clones occupy 20% to 30% of the sample.

These receptors have no identified antigens. The sequenced sample was CD4+ T cells from blood, cultured in vitro. All receptors derive from a human donor who had recovered from COVID-19.

The chain is built from TRBV2 and TRBJ2-3, with 9 bases fitting TRBD2. The ends lost 9 bases at V and 0 bases at J; junction bases unmatched: 4. The CDR3 runs 14 residues. CDR1 and CDR2 from the germline V gene are SNHLY and FYNNEI. The CDR3 reads CARSGTSSTDTQYF. CDR3 coding DNA: TGTGCCAGATCCGGGACTAGCAGCACAGATACGCAGTATTTT.

V usage is TRBV6-2 or TRBV6-3 and J usage is TRBJ1-1, with a tentative D call TRBD1 (5 bases). CDR3 length: 14 residues. Germline-derived CDR1 and CDR2 are MNHEY and SVGEGT. V lost 2 bases and J 4 bases, leaving 11 bases between the germline ends. The CDR3 is CASSYARAITEAFF. The CDR3 coding sequence is TGTGCCAGCAGTTACGCCAGGGCGATCACTGAAGCTTTCTTT.

The rearrangement links TRBV19 to TRBJ1-5; 10 positions agree with TRBD1. The J segment lost 6 bases and the V segment lost 8 bases, leaving 4 bases of the junction unmatched. Germline CDR1 LNHDA, CDR2 SQIVND (reference sequence). The CDR3 covers 13 residues. The CDR3 nucleotides are TGTGCCAGTGGAGGGGACAGGGGTCAGCCCCAGCATTTT. The encoded protein is CASGGDRGQPQHF.

For this clonotype: One junction end does not reproduce the germline sequence, and a read error may be involved. This rearrangement joins TRBV20-1 to TRBJ1-1; D not certain. This CDR3 is 14 amino acids long. CDR1 is DFQATT and CDR2 is SNEGSKA in the germline V gene (reference sequence). The CDR3 loop is CCAREGRGVREAFF. CDR3 coding DNA: TGCTGTGCTAGAGAGGGTCGCGGGGTTCGTGAAGCTTTCTTT.

This chain uses TRBV12-3 or TRBV12-4 with TRBJ2-7; 8 bases fit TRBD1. CDR3 length: 15 amino acids. V lost 1 base and J lost 2; bases outside the gene matches: 4. The CDR3 region has the DNA TGTGCCAGCAGTTTAGTCGCCAGGGGGCCCTACGAGCAGTACTTC. Translating it yields CASSLVARGPYEQYF.

This clonotype was counted once. The chain couples TRBV7-9 to TRBJ2-3; 8 bases are shared with TRBD1. There are 16 residues in the CDR3. The germline gives CDR1 SEHNR, CDR2 FQNEAQ (reference sequence). V was pared by 5 bases and J by 2 bases, with 9 bases of the junction left unmatched. CDR3 loop: CASSLSDRATTDTQYF. Written as DNA, the CDR3 is TGTGCCAGCAGCCTATCGGACAGGGCCACCACAGATACGCAGTATTTT.

CDR3 protein: CAKSDQFNYGYTF. Here the CDR3 DNA reads TGTGCCAAGTCCGATCAGTTCAACTATGGCTACACCTTC. The chain recombines TRBV2 with TRBJ1-2, with D unresolved. Trimming stripped 10 bases from V and 2 bases from J, with 14 bases between. This CDR3 spans 13 amino acids. Germline-derived CDR1 and CDR2 are SNHLY and FYNNEI.

This clonotype was seen only once. The chain links TRBV20-1 to TRBJ2-3; perhaps TRBD1 as D (5 bases). The germline gives CDR1 DFQATT, CDR2 SNEGSKA (reference sequence). The ends were cut back, 2 bases at V and 5 bases at J, with 17 bases in the middle. The CDR3 spans 15 residues. The CDR3 DNA follows: TGCAGTGCTAGAAGGGGTGGGTTTCAGGAAGATACGCAGTATTTT. It yields the protein CSARRGGFQEDTQYF.

Turning to this clonotype: The junction departs from the called germline gene at one end, perhaps through a read error. The chain combines TRBV15 with TRBJ2-1; D perhaps matches TRBD2 (5 bases). Germline lookup yields CDR1 LNHNV and CDR2 YYDKDF (reference sequence). The CDR3 is 15 residues long. The DNA for the CDR3 is TGTGCCACCAGGAGAGGGCGGAGAAGTTCCAATGAGCAGTTCTTC. Its translation: CATRRGRRSSNEQFF. The variable domain in full, with the rest retrieved from reference TRBV15 and TRBJ2-1, is DAMVIQNPRYQVTQFGKPVTLSCSQTLNHNVMYWYQQKSSQAPKLLFHYYDKDFNNEADTPDNFQSRRPNTSFCFLDIRSPGLGDTAMYLCATRRGRRSSNEQFFGPGTRLTVL.

V gene TRBV30 combines with J gene TRBJ1-1; tentatively, D is TRBD1 (6 bases). This CDR3 is 13 amino acids long. In germline, CDR1 is GTSNPN, CDR2 SVGIG (reference sequence). Trimming left V 4 bases short and J 3 bases short, with 12 bases between. The CDR3 sequence is CAWNRQVDTEAFF. CDR3 nucleotide sequence: TGTGCCTGGAATCGACAGGTCGACACTGAAGCTTTCTTT.

This clonotype was found a few times. CDR3 DNA sequence: TGTGCCAGCAGTTCCGAAGCGGGGGCGACAGGGGTTGGCTACACCTTC. Translating gives CASSSEAGATGVGYTF. The chain carries TRBV28 and TRBJ1-2; 8 positions match TRBD1. Germline V gene sequence: CDR1 MDHEN, CDR2 SYDVKM. This CDR3 is built from 16 residues. The V and J ends lost 4 bases and 7 bases, in that order; junction bases with no gene match: 14.

The chain uses TRBV7-9 and TRBJ2-1; TRBD2 matches 7 bases. The CDR3 extends over 15 amino acids. The junction had 2 bases not matched to a gene; V was cut back by 1 base and J by 2 bases. Germline lookup yields CDR1 SEHNR and CDR2 FQNEAQ (reference sequence). CDR3 DNA sequence: TGTGCCAGCAGCTTAGGCGGGAGTCCCTACAATGAGCAGTTCTTC. It codes for CASSLGGSPYNEQFF.

This clonotype has just a few counts. The V and J genes are TRBV15 and TRBJ1-6, with D perhaps TRBD1 (5 bases). The ends were cut back, 0 bases at V and 7 bases at J, with 7 bases in the middle. Germline lookup yields CDR1 LNHNV and CDR2 YYDKDF (reference sequence). This CDR3 region has 14 residues. CDR3 region: CATSRDRENSPLHF. The CDR3 nucleotides are TGTGCCACCAGCAGAGACAGGGAGAATTCACCCCTCCACTTT. Using reference TRBV15 and TRBJ1-6 for the parts outside the CDR3, the full variable domain is DAMVIQNPRYQVTQFGKPVTLSCSQTLNHNVMYWYQQKSSQAPKLLFHYYDKDFNNEADTPDNFQSRRPNTSFCFLDIRSPGLGDTAMYLCATSRDRENSPLHFGNGTRLTVT.

The chain combines TRBV7-8 with TRBJ2-2, with D uncertain. There are 9 residues in the CDR3. The V end was cut by 9 bases, the J end by 8 bases, with 4 bases between. In germline, CDR1 is SGHVS, CDR2 FQNEAQ. The CDR3 nucleotides are TGTGCCAGGGAAGGGGAGCTGTTTTTT. This sequence encodes CAREGELFF.

The chain employs TRBV11-3 and TRBJ2-3, with a tentative D call TRBD2 (6 bases). This CDR3 comprises 14 residues. The ends were cut back, 5 bases at V and 6 bases at J, with 15 bases in the middle. The germline V gene has CDR1 SGHNT and CDR2 YENEEA. CDR3 region: CASSRGGKGDTQYF. In DNA, the CDR3 is TGTGCCAGCAGCCGTGGGGGGAAGGGCGATACGCAGTATTTT.

The chain has TRBV28 and TRBJ2-3; the match to TRBD1 covers 7 bases. V dropped 3 bases and J dropped 5; count of bases not matched to a gene: 11. Per the germline V gene, CDR1 is MDHEN and CDR2 is SYDVKM. The CDR3 runs 16 residues. Here the CDR3 DNA reads TGTGCCAGCAGTTTTCAGCGCTTAGCAGGGGGAGATACGCAGTATTTT. As protein: CASSFQRLAGGDTQYF.

This sequence joins TRBV7-9 and TRBJ2-5, with D possibly being TRBD2 (6 bases). From germline, CDR1 is SEHNR and CDR2 FQNEAQ (reference sequence). The length of the CDR3 is 14 residues. V was trimmed by 4 bases and J by 4 bases, leaving 13 bases between them. CDR3 protein: CASSSTSPRETQYF. CDR3 coding DNA: TGTGCCAGCAGCTCCACTAGCCCTAGAGAGACCCAGTACTTC.

The chain joins TRBV20-1 to TRBJ1-1; the match to TRBD1 covers 11 bases. Germline V lookup: CDR1 DFQATT, CDR2 SNEGSKA (reference sequence). V lost 6 bases, J lost 4 bases, and 4 bases stayed unmatched. The CDR3 extends over 13 amino acids. The CDR3, as DNA: TGCAGTGCAAGCGGGACAGGGGGCACTGAAGCTTTCTTT. It specifies CSASGTGGTEAFF.

This clonotype was counted only a few times. The rearrangement links TRBV5-6 to TRBJ2-2; 7 bases fit TRBD1. The CDR3 spans 14 residues. Trimming cost V 2 bases and J 4 bases; bases outside gene matches: 2. Germline CDR1 SGHDT, CDR2 YYEEEE. Here the CDR3 reads CASSFDRATGELFF. CDR3 in DNA: TGTGCCAGCAGCTTTGACAGGGCCACCGGGGAGCTGTTTTTT.

This chain links TRBV19 with TRBJ1-5; TRBD1 agrees at 10 bases. Unmatched junction bases numbered 9, after V lost 5 bases and J lost 5 bases. CDR1 and CDR2 from the germline V gene are LNHDA and SQIVND (reference sequence). The CDR3 contains 16 residues. CDR3 bases: TGTGCCAGTAGTTACAGACAGGGGGCCGGGTATCAGCCCCAGCATTTT. It yields the protein CASSYRQGAGYQPQHF.